This T cell receptor beta chain is from a study of blood T cell repertoires in COVID-19. Participant-given clinical history determined each cohort assignment. The recovered donors of Cohort 3 showed two negative PCRs, clearance, or symptom resolution. Germline V gives CDR1 LNHDA, CDR2 SQIVND (reference sequence). V gave up 6 bases and J gave up 0 bases, with 10 bases separating them. The CDR3 has 14 amino acids. The authors' processing: Scientists estimated how many nucleated cells there were by amplifying reference gene primers. Using immunoSEQ multiplex PCR, the repertoire was profiled, and TCRdb retains in-frame clones only, with some absent. V, J and clone size reflect that table, while D and trimming were determined from the DNA. Of 400,000 or so clones listed, around 91% are singletons.

This chain links TRBV19 with TRBJ2-3; perhaps TRBD1 as D (5 bases). Sequences were obtained from PBMCs or T cells enriched from blood (not recorded which). The receptor was derived from a man aged 25 to 40 who had recovered from COVID-19. The chain's CDR3 is CASRETASTDTQYF. DNA for the CDR3: TGTGCCAGTAGAGAGACAGCTAGCACAGATACGCAGTATTTT.